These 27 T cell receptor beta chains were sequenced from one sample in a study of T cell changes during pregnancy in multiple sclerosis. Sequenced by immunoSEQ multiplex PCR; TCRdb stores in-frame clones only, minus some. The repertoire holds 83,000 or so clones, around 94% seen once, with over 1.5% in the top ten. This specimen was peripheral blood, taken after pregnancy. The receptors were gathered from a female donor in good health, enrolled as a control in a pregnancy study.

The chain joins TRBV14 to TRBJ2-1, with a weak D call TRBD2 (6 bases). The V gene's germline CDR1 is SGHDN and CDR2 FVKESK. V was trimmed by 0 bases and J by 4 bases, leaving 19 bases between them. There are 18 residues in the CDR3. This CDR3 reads CASSQERSFSGPYNEQFF. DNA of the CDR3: TGTGCCAGCAGCCAAGAGAGGTCCTTTAGCGGACCGTACAATGAGCAGTTCTTC.

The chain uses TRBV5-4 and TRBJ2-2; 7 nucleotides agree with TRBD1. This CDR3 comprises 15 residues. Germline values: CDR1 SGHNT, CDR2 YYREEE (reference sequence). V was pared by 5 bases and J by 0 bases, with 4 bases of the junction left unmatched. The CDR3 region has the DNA TGTGCCAGCAGGACCGGGACAGCGAACACCGGGGAGCTGTTTTTT. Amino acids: CASRTGTANTGELFF.

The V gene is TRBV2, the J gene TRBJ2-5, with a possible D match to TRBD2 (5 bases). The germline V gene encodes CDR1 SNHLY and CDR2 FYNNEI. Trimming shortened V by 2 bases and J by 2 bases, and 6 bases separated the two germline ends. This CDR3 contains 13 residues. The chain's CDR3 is CASSERLQETQYF. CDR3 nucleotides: TGTGCCAGCAGTGAAAGACTACAAGAGACCCAGTACTTC.

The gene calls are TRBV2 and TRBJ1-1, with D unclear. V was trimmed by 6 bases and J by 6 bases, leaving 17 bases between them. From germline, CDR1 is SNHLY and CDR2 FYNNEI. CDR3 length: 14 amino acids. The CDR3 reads CASRKEARVAEAFF. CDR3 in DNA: TGTGCCAGCAGGAAAGAGGCCCGGGTGGCTGAAGCTTTCTTT.

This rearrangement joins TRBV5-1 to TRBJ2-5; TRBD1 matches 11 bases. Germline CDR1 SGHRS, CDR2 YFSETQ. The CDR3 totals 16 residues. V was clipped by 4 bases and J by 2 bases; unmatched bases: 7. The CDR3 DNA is TGCGCCAGCAGCGGCGGGACAGGGGGTAGGCAAGAGACCCAGTACTTC. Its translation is CASSGGTGGRQETQYF.

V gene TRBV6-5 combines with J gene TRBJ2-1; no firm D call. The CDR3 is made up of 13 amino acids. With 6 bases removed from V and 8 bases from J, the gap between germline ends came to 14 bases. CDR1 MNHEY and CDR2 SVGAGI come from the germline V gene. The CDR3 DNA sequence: TGTGCCAGCAGCAACCAACCCGAGGATGAGCAGTTCTTC. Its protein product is CASSNQPEDEQFF.

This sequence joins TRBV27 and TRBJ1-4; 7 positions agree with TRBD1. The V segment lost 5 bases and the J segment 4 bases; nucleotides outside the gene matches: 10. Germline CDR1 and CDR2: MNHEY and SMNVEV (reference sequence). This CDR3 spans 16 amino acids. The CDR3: CASSPGGPGFNEKLFF. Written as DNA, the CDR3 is TGTGCCAGCAGTCCAGGGGGGCCGGGGTTTAATGAAAAACTGTTTTTT.

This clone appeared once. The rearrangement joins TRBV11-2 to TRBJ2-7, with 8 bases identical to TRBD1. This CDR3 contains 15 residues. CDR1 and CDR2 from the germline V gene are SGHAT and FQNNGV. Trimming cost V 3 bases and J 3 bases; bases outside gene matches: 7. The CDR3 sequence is CASSFGTGGLYEQYF. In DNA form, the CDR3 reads TGTGCCAGCAGCTTCGGGACAGGAGGACTCTACGAGCAGTACTTC. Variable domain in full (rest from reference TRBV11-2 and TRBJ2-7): EAGVAQSPRYKIIEKRQSVAFWCNPISGHATLYWYQQILGQGPKLLIQFQNNGVVDDSQLPKDRFSAERLKGVDSTLKIQPAKLEDSAVYLCASSFGTGGLYEQYFGPGTRLTVT.

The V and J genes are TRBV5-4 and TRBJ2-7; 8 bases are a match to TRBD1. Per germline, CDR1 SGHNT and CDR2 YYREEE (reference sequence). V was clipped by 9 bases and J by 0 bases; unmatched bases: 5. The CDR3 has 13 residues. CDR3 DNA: TGTGCCACCCGGACAGGGAACTCCTACGAGCAGTACTTC. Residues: CATRTGNSYEQYF.

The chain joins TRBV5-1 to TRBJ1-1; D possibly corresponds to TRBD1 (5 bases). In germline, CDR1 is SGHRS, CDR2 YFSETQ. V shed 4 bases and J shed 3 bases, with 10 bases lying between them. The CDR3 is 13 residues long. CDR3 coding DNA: TGCGCCAGCAGCCTGACAGTGGACACTGAAGCTTTCTTT. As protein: CASSLTVDTEAFF.

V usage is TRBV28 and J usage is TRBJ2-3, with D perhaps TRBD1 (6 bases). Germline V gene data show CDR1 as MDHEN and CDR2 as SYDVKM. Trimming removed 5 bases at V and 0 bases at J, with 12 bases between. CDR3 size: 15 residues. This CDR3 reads CASSIQGKSTDTQYF. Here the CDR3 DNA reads TGTGCCAGCAGTATTCAGGGGAAGAGCACAGATACGCAGTATTTT.

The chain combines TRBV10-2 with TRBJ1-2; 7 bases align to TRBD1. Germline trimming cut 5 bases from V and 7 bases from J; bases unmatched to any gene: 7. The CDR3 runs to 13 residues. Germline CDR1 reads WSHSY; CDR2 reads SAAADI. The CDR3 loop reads CASSPGGSGGYTF. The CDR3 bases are TGCGCCAGCAGTCCAGGGGGAAGTGGTGGCTACACCTTC.

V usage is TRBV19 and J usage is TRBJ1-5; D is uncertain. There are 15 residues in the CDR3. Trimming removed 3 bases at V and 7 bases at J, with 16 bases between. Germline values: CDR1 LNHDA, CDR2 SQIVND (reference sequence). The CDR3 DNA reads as TGTGCCAGTAGTATTCTTGTACAGTCAAAGCAGCCCCAGCATTTT. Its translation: CASSILVQSKQPQHF.

The CDR3, as DNA: TGTGCCAGCTCCCGGACCTCGGGAGCCCTCGGGGCCAACGTCCTGACTTTC. It codes for CASSRTSGALGANVLTF. This chain links TRBV18 with TRBJ2-6, with a weak D call TRBD2 (6 bases). The CDR3 has 17 amino acids. Looked up from germline, CDR1 is KGHSH and CDR2 is LQKENI. V was trimmed by 6 bases and J by 4 bases, leaving 19 bases between them. Drawing the rest from reference TRBV18 and TRBJ2-6, the complete variable domain is NAGVMQNPRHLVRRRGQEARLRCSPMKGHSHVYWYRQLPEEGLKFMVYLQKENIIDESGMPKERFSAEFPKEGPSILRIQQVVRGDSAAYFCASSRTSGALGANVLTFGAGSRLTVL.

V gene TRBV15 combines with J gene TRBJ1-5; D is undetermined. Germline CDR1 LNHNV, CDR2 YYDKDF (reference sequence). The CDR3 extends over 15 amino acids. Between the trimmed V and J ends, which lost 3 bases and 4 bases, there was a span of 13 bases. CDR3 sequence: CATSSSGSLNQPQHF. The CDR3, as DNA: TGTGCCACCAGCAGCAGTGGGAGCTTGAATCAGCCCCAGCATTTT.

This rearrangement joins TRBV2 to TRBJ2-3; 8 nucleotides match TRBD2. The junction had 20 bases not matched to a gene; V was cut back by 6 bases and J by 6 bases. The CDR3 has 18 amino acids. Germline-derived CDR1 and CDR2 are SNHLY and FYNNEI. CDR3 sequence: CASSEQGSGLAGEDTQYF. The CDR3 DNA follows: TGTGCCAGCAGCGAACAGGGTTCAGGGCTAGCGGGTGAGGATACGCAGTATTTT. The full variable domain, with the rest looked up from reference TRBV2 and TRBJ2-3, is EPEVTQTPSHQVTQMGQEVILRCVPISNHLYFYWYRQILGQKVEFLVSFYNNEISEKSEIFDDQFSVERPDGSNFTLKIRSTKLEDSAMYFCASSEQGSGLAGEDTQYFGPGTRLTVL.

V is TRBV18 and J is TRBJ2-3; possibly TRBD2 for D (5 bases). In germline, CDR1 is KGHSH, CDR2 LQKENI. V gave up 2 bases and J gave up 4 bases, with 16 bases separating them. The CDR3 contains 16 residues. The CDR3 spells CASSPVSNDGADTQYF. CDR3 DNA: TGTGCCAGCTCACCAGTGTCTAACGACGGGGCAGATACGCAGTATTTT.

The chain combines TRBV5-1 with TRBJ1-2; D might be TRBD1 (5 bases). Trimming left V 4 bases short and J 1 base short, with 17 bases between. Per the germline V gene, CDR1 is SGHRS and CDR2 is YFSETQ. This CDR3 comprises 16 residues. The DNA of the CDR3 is TGCGCCAGCAGCCATTTCGCACAGGAGCTTAACTATGGCTACACCTTC. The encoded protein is CASSHFAQELNYGYTF.

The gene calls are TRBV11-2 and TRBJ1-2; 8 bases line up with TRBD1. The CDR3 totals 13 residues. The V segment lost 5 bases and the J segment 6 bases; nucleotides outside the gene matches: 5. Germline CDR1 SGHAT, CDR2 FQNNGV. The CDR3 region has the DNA TGTGCCAGCAGCCTCGACAGGGGCGATGGCTACACCTTC. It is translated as CASSLDRGDGYTF.

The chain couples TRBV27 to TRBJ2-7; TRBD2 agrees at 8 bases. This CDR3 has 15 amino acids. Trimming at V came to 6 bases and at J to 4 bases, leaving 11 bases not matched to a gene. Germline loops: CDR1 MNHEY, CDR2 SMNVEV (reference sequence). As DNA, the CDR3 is TGTGCCAGCAGACCGACTACTAGCGGTATTTACGAGCAGTACTTC. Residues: CASRPTTSGIYEQYF.

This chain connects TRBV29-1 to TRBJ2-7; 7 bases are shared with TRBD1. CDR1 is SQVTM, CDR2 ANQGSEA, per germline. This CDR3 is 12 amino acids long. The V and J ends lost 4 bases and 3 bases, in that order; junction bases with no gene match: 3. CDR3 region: CSVGQGDYEQYF. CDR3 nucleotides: TGCAGCGTTGGGCAGGGGGACTACGAGCAGTACTTC.

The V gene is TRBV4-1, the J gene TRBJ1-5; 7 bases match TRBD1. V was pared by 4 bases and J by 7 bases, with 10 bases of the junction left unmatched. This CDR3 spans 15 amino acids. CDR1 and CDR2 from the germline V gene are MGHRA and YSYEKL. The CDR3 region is CASSLQGTVGQPQHF. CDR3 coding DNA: TGCGCCAGCAGCCTACAAGGGACAGTCGGACAGCCCCAGCATTTT.

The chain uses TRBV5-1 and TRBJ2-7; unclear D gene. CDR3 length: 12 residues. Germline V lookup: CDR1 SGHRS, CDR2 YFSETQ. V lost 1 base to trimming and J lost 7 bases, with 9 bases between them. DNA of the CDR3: TGCGCCAGCAGCTTGAGCCAAACTGAGCAGTACTTC. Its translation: CASSLSQTEQYF.

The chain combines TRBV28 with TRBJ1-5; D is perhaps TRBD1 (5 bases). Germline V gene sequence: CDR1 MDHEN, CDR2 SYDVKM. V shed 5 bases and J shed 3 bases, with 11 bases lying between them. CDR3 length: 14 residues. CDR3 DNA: TGTGCCAGCAGTCCCCCGGGGGACAATCAGCCCCAGCATTTT. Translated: CASSPPGDNQPQHF.

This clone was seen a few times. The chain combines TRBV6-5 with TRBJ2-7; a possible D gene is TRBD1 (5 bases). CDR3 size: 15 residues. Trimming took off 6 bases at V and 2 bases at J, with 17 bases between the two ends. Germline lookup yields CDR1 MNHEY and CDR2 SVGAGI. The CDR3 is CASRAGSRVAYEQYF. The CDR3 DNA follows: TGTGCCAGCAGAGCCGGTTCCAGGGTTGCCTACGAGCAGTACTTC.

Written as DNA, the CDR3 is TGTGCCATCAGTGACCCGAGTAGTCGGGAGGGGGGCGAGACCCAGTACTTC. It is translated as CAISDPSSREGGETQYF. The chain joins TRBV10-3 to TRBJ2-5; 8 bases are shared with TRBD2. CDR3 length: 17 residues. V trimming: 3 bases; J trimming: 5 bases; junction bases outside the gene matches: 14. CDR1 ENHRY and CDR2 SYGVKD come from the germline V gene.

The CDR3 protein is CATARDRLGTSGTGNIQYF. CDR3 DNA sequence: TGTGCCACCGCCCGCGACAGGCTAGGGACTAGCGGGACGGGAAACATTCAGTACTTC. The gene calls are TRBV10-3 and TRBJ2-4; TRBD2 aligns across 13 bases. Germline loops: CDR1 ENHRY, CDR2 SYGVKD. This CDR3 has 19 amino acids. J was trimmed by 6 bases and V by 10 bases; bases with no gene match: 21.